Listed here are 22 T cell receptor beta chains from one sample, sequenced in a study of cytomegalovirus exposure and HLA in healthy donors. Vbeta (60) and Jbeta (13) primers were used in the PCR. The repertoire was sequenced with immunoSEQ multiplex PCR; TCRdb's copy has only in-frame clones and lacks some. This table holds around 200,000 clones, 79% found once. The sequenced sample was PBMCs. These receptors all stem from a woman aged 30 to 39 in good health and CMV-seropositive.

The chain uses TRBV6-5 and TRBJ2-1, with TRBD2 matching 7 bases. Losses at the gene ends were 2 bases for V and 7 bases for J; bases not matched to a gene: 11. CDR1 and CDR2 from the germline V gene are MNHEY and SVGAGI. The CDR3 is 16 amino acids. The CDR3 DNA follows: TGTGCCAGCAGTTACGGTGCGGGAGATTCCGGGAATGAGCAGTTCTTC. This encodes CASSYGAGDSGNEQFF.

The chain uses TRBV6-5 and TRBJ1-3, with D possibly TRBD1 on 5 matching bases. V was clipped by 0 bases and J by 10 bases, with 16 bases between them. CDR1 MNHEY and CDR2 SVGAGI come from the germline V gene. This CDR3 is built from 15 residues. This CDR3 reads CASSYSGLDRSTIYF. CDR3 coding DNA: TGTGCCAGCAGTTACTCGGGGCTTGATCGTAGTACCATATATTTT.

This clone was recorded a few times. The genes are TRBV5-1 and TRBJ2-5, with D possibly being TRBD2 (5 bases). V was clipped by 3 bases and J by 5 bases, with 17 bases between them. CDR3 length equals 15 residues. Germline V gene data show CDR1 as SGHRS and CDR2 as YFSETQ. In nucleotides, the CDR3 is TGCGCCAGCAGCTCCGGACCGGGAACCCGGGAGACCCAGTACTTC. Protein sequence: CASSSGPGTRETQYF.

The V gene is TRBV11-3, the J gene TRBJ2-3; 10 positions agree with TRBD2. Germline loops: CDR1 SGHNT, CDR2 YENEEA. Trimming at V came to 5 bases and at J to 3 bases, leaving 8 bases not matched to a gene. CDR3 length: 16 residues. CDR3 in amino acids: CASSNPRTSGTDTQYF. The CDR3, as DNA: TGTGCCAGCAGCAACCCACGGACTAGCGGAACAGATACGCAGTATTTT.

The chain employs TRBV23-1 and TRBJ1-5; 8 bases are a match to TRBD1. TRBV23-1 is flagged as an ORF with uncertain function. This CDR3 has 15 residues. V dropped 4 bases and J dropped 2; count of bases not matched to a gene: 4. The CDR3 reads CASSRRGPGNQPQHF. The DNA of the CDR3 is TGCGCCAGCAGTCGCAGGGGGCCGGGCAATCAGCCCCAGCATTTT.

The genes are TRBV4-2 and TRBJ2-3; 11 nucleotides agree with TRBD2. The V gene's germline CDR1 is LGHNA and CDR2 YNFKEQ. Germline trimming cut 4 bases from V and 2 bases from J; bases unmatched to any gene: 11. The CDR3 contains 18 residues. The CDR3 here is CASSLEGGTSGPTDTQYF. The CDR3 DNA sequence: TGTGCCAGCAGCCTTGAAGGCGGGACTAGCGGACCCACAGATACGCAGTATTTT.

The V and J genes are TRBV11-2 and TRBJ1-3, with TRBD1 matching 10 bases. Germline CDR1 reads SGHAT; CDR2 reads FQNNGV. This CDR3 contains 16 residues. J gave up 3 bases and V 1 base, and 3 bases lay outside the gene matches. In DNA, the CDR3 is TGTGCCAGCAGCTTAGGGACAGGGGGTTTTGGAAACACCATATATTTT. Protein product: CASSLGTGGFGNTIYF.

This clone showed up just once. The chain recombines TRBV4-3 with TRBJ2-7, with D possibly TRBD1 on 5 matching bases. V was cut by 3 bases and J by 3 bases, with 15 bases left in between. The germline CDR1 and CDR2 sequences are LGHNA and YSLEER. The CDR3 runs to 15 residues. This chain's CDR3 is CASSHHLGPLYEQYF. CDR3 nucleotides: TGCGCCAGCAGCCATCACCTGGGGCCCCTCTACGAGCAGTACTTC.

The CDR3 loop reads CASSSAGASYEQYF. The DNA for the CDR3 is TGTGCCAGCAGCTCAGCGGGAGCCTCCTACGAGCAGTACTTC. The genes are TRBV7-2 and TRBJ2-7, with 8 bases that match TRBD2. Germline trimming cut 4 bases from V and 0 bases from J; bases unmatched to any gene: 2. Germline assignment: CDR1 SGHTA and CDR2 FQGNSA. CDR3 length equals 14 residues.

The rearrangement uses TRBV6-1 and TRBJ1-5; D ambiguous. Trimming cost V 1 base and J 5 bases, with 18 bases left between them. The CDR3 consists of 17 residues. Germline CDR1 is MNHNS and CDR2 is SASEGT. Here the CDR3 reads CASSEGLAALDDQPQHF. The CDR3 DNA follows: TGTGCCAGCAGTGAAGGGCTTGCGGCGTTGGATGATCAGCCCCAGCATTTT.

The chain uses TRBV27 and TRBJ2-7, with D tentatively TRBD1 (5 bases). This CDR3 is built from 16 residues. The germline V gene encodes CDR1 MNHEY and CDR2 SMNVEV (reference sequence). Trimming left V 0 bases short and J 3 bases short, with 15 bases between. This CDR3 reads CASSLSGHGLNYEQYF. The CDR3, as DNA: TGTGCCAGCAGTTTATCCGGACACGGCCTAAACTACGAGCAGTACTTC.

CDR3 amino acids: CASSLPGWNYGYTF. CDR3 DNA sequence: TGTGCCAGCAGCTTACCAGGGTGGAACTATGGCTACACCTTC. This sequence joins TRBV7-2 and TRBJ1-2; tentatively, D is TRBD1 (5 bases). Germline V gene lookup returns CDR1 SGHTA and CDR2 FQGNSA. The ends were cut back, 2 bases at V and 2 bases at J, with 9 bases in the middle. This CDR3 is built from 14 residues.

J is TRBJ2-6 and V is TRBV11-3, with TRBD1 matching 10 bases. The CDR3 consists of 15 residues. The germline V gene has CDR1 SGHNT and CDR2 YENEEA. Trimming removed 6 bases from V and 2 bases from J; junction bases left unmatched: 1. CDR3 sequence: CASRTGGAGANVLTF. The CDR3 DNA reads as TGTGCCAGCAGGACAGGGGGCGCTGGGGCCAACGTCCTGACTTTC.

This chain connects TRBV4-1 to TRBJ2-1; 13 positions match TRBD2. V lost 3 bases and J lost 10; bases outside the gene matches: 6. Germline loops: CDR1 MGHRA, CDR2 YSYEKL. CDR3 length: 15 residues. The CDR3 loop is CASSQGLAGFEEQFF. The CDR3 nucleotides are TGCGCCAGCAGCCAGGGACTAGCGGGGTTTGAGGAGCAGTTCTTC.

This chain joins TRBV10-1 and TRBJ1-3; the D gene is possibly TRBD1 (5 bases). The germline V gene has CDR1 WNHNN and CDR2 SYGVQD (reference sequence). The CDR3 length is 15 residues. Trimming removed 0 bases at V and 2 bases at J, with 8 bases between. The CDR3 protein is CASSESGGAGNTIYF. The CDR3 DNA reads TGCGCCAGCAGTGAGTCGGGGGGAGCTGGAAACACCATATATTTT.

The chain joins TRBV5-1 to TRBJ1-1; no definite D call. V was clipped by 0 bases and J by 0 bases, with 3 bases between them. The CDR3 is made up of 13 amino acids. The germline gives CDR1 SGHRS, CDR2 YFSETQ. The CDR3 sequence: CASSLVMNTEAFF. In DNA, the CDR3 is TGCGCCAGCAGCTTGGTAATGAACACTGAAGCTTTCTTT.

V is TRBV5-1 and J is TRBJ1-1; 7 nucleotides align to TRBD1. Germline trimming cut 0 bases from V and 1 base from J; bases unmatched to any gene: 0. The germline V gene has CDR1 SGHRS and CDR2 YFSETQ. This CDR3 comprises 14 residues. In DNA form, the CDR3 reads TGCGCCAGCAGCTTGGACAGGGGGAACACTGAAGCTTTCTTT. Translated: CASSLDRGNTEAFF.

This clone was counted between two and nine times. The chain carries TRBV9 and TRBJ2-7; 11 bases line up with TRBD2. The V and J ends lost 4 bases and 2 bases, in that order; junction bases with no gene match: 5. The germline V gene encodes CDR1 SGDLS and CDR2 YYNGEE. The CDR3 contains 15 residues. For the CDR3, the DNA is TGTGCCAGCAGCTTGACTAGCGGGAACACCTACGAGCAGTACTTC. Protein product: CASSLTSGNTYEQYF.

This chain links TRBV5-1 with TRBJ1-1; the D gene is possibly TRBD1 (5 bases). The germline gives CDR1 SGHRS, CDR2 YFSETQ. The germline V and J ends were trimmed by 4 bases and 3 bases, with 13 bases remaining between them. The length of the CDR3 is 14 residues. The CDR3 loop reads CASSKAGLDTEAFF. CDR3 nucleotides: TGCGCCAGCAGCAAAGCGGGGCTGGACACTGAAGCTTTCTTT.

The V call is TRBV7-2, the J call TRBJ2-1; TRBD2 aligns across 10 bases. The CDR3 length is 16 residues. Trimming removed 1 base from V and 10 bases from J; junction bases left unmatched: 10. Germline assignment: CDR1 SGHTA and CDR2 FQGNSA. CDR3 DNA sequence: TGTGCCAGCAGCTTAGACTGGCTAGCGGGAGCCAACGAGCAGTTCTTC. Its protein product is CASSLDWLAGANEQFF.

This chain uses TRBV7-2 with TRBJ2-3; D is perhaps TRBD1 (5 bases). The CDR3 runs to 15 residues. V lost 1 base and J 1 base, leaving 9 bases between the germline ends. Per germline, CDR1 SGHTA and CDR2 FQGNSA. The CDR3 coding sequence is TGTGCCAGCAGCTTAGTTGGGGCCGGCACAGATACGCAGTATTTT. As protein: CASSLVGAGTDTQYF.

The genes are TRBV6-1 and TRBJ1-2; 7 nucleotides line up with TRBD1. Germline V gene sequence: CDR1 MNHNS, CDR2 SASEGT. CDR3 length equals 16 residues. With 4 bases clipped from V and 8 bases from J, the junction kept 16 bases outside the gene matches. CDR3 in amino acids: CASSGYQDRVWGGYTF. The CDR3 bases are TGTGCCAGCAGTGGGTACCAAGACAGGGTGTGGGGAGGCTACACCTTC.